This T cell receptor beta chain was found in a study of early T cells in non-severe SARS-CoV-2 infection. Study at large: Chains were unpaired, as sequencing was done on bulk RNA from unsorted whole blood. General study findings and limits: Matching against VDJdb likely underestimated virus-specific expansions, favoring anti-spike CD8.

This clonotype was detected only a few times. Its antigen is currently unknown. As part of library construction, unique molecular identifiers were attached to individual cDNA molecules. TCRdb independently ran MiXCR on the 5' RACE reads; one entry per CDR3 protein. The sample has 80,000 to 95,000 distinct CDR3 sequences, 13% to 15% seen once. The V gene lost 2 bases and the J gene lost 7 bases, with 9 bases spanning the gap. CDR1 is SGHTA and CDR2 is FQGNSA in the germline V gene. This CDR3 spans 14 amino acids. This receptor was identified in an adult who was a healthcare worker with PCR-confirmed SARS-CoV-2 infection or an uninfected control (not recorded which). Sequencing input: whole blood. The chain employs TRBV7-2 and TRBJ1-6; D uncertain. The DNA of the CDR3 is TGTGCCAGCAGCTTAAGTCCGGCCAATTCACCCCTCCACTTT. The encoded protein is CASSLSPANSPLHF.